This T cell receptor (beta chain) was sequenced during a study of control samples from healthy donors and cancer patients. The V gene's germline CDR1 is LNHDA and CDR2 SQIVND (reference sequence). The CDR3 covers 15 residues. Unmatched junction bases numbered 8, after V lost 6 bases and J lost 5 bases. Sequencing was performed with immunoSEQ multiplex PCR; in TCRdb, only in-frame clones are kept and a portion is missing. This sample has under 90,000 clones; approximately 92% occur once, and the top ten carry 5% to 6.5%. The chain couples TRBV19 to TRBJ1-1; 11 positions match TRBD1. The receptor was isolated from a woman aged 60-75 years in good health. The sample comprised blood. The CDR3 DNA reads TGTGCCAGTAGGAATAGGACAGGGGGCAATACTGAAGCTTTCTTT. Amino acid sequence: CASRNRTGGNTEAFF.